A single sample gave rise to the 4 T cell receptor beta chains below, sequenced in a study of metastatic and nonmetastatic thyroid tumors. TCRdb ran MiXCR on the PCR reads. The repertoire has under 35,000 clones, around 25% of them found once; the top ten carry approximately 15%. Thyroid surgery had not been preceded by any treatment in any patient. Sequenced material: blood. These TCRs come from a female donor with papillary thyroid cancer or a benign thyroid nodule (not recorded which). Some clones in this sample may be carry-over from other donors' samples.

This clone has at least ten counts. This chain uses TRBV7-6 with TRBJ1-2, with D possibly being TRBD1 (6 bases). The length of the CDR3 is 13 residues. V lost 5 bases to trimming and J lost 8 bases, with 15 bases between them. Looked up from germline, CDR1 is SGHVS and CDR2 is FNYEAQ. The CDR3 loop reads CASSRTSGQGYTF. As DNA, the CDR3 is TGTGCCAGCAGCCGAACCTCCGGACAGGGCTACACCTTC.

This CDR3 is CSARVDMGRTDTQYF. CDR3 sequence (DNA): TGCAGTGCTAGAGTGGACATGGGGCGCACAGATACGCAGTATTTT. V and J are TRBV20-1 and TRBJ2-3; D is possibly TRBD1 (5 bases). The CDR3 loop spans 15 amino acids. The V gene lost 1 base and the J gene lost 1 base, with 12 bases spanning the gap. Germline V gene lookup returns CDR1 DFQATT and CDR2 SNEGSKA (reference sequence).

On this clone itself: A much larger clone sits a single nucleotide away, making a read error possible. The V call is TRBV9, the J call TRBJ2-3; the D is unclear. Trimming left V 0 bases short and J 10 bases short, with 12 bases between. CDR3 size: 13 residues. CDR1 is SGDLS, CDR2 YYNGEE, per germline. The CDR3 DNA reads TGTGCCAGCAGCGTAGTCCCTGAGGATGCGCAGTATTTT. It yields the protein CASSVVPEDAQYF.

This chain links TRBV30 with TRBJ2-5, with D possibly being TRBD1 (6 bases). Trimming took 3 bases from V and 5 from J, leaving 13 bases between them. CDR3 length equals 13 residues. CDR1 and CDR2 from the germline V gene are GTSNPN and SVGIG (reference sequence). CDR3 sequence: CAWSIPGVETQYF. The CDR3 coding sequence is TGTGCCTGGAGCATCCCAGGGGTGGAGACCCAGTACTTC.